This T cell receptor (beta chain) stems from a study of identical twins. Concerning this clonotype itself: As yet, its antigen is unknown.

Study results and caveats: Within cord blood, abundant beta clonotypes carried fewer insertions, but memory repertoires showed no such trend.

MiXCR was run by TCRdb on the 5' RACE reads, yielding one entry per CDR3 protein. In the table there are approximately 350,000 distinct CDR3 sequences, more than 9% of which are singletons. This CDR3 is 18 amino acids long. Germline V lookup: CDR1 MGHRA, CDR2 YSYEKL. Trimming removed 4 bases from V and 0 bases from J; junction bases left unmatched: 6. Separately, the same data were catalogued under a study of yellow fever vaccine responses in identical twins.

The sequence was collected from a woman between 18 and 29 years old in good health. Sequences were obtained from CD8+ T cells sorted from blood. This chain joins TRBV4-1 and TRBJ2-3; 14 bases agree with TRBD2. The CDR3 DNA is TGCGCCAGCAGCCTTCGACTAGCGGGGGGGTCTAGCACAGATACGCAGTATTTT. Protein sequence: CASSLRLAGGSSTDTQYF.